The 5 T cell receptor beta chains reported below all come from one sample, sequenced in a study of T cell repertoires in cytomegalovirus infection. TCRdb re-derived calls from the reads in MiXCR, one entry per CDR3 protein. The data contain 250,000 to 300,000 distinct CDR3 sequences, about a sixth of them singletons. Sequencing was performed on CD8+ T cells from PBMCs. The source is a human donor in good health (CMV status not recorded). Some clones in this sample may be carry-over from other donors' samples.

At least ten counts were recorded for this clonotype. The chain carries TRBV6-1 and TRBJ2-7, with 8 bases fitting TRBD1. V was clipped by 7 bases and J by 1 base; unmatched bases: 3. The CDR3 totals 13 residues. The germline CDR1 and CDR2 sequences are MNHNS and SASEGT. The CDR3 DNA sequence: TGTGCCAGCAACCACAGGGGGTCCTACGAGCAGTACTTC. Protein product: CASNHRGSYEQYF.

This clonotype has just a few counts. V gene TRBV7-9 combines with J gene TRBJ2-5; TRBD1 or TRBD2 may be the D gene (5 bases each). The CDR3 extends over 11 amino acids. Trimming took 4 bases from V and 8 from J, leaving 8 bases between them. The germline gives CDR1 SEHNR, CDR2 FQNEAQ (reference sequence). DNA of the CDR3: TGTGCCAGCAGCTACCGGGACACCCAGTACTTC. Protein sequence: CASSYRDTQYF.

This clonotype showed up many times. The chain carries TRBV4-2 and TRBJ2-7; no definite D call. The length of the CDR3 is 16 residues. Per germline, CDR1 LGHNA and CDR2 YNFKEQ. V dropped 1 base and J dropped 3 bases, with 16 bases sitting between them. CDR3 nucleotide sequence: TGTGCCAGCAGCCAAGGTTATGGGCTCCGGTACTACGAGCAGTACTTC. Translation gives CASSQGYGLRYYEQYF.

This rearrangement joins TRBV28 to TRBJ2-7; 7 bases are shared with TRBD1. J was trimmed by 4 bases and V by 8 bases; bases with no gene match: 8. The CDR3 runs 13 residues. Germline V gene lookup returns CDR1 MDHEN and CDR2 SYDVKM. The CDR3 DNA reads as TGTGCCAGCTTTACCGGGACAGCATACGAGCAGTACTTC. Its translation: CASFTGTAYEQYF.

In its sample, this clonotype was seen many times. The chain combines TRBV7-2 with TRBJ1-5; possible D gene TRBD1, 6 bases. The CDR3 is made up of 15 amino acids. Germline V CDR1 and CDR2: SGHTA, FQGNSA. Trimming removed 5 bases at V and 7 bases at J, with 18 bases between. CDR3 amino acids: CASSTETPRGQPQHF. The CDR3 bases are TGTGCCAGCAGCACCGAAACCCCGAGGGGGCAGCCCCAGCATTTT.